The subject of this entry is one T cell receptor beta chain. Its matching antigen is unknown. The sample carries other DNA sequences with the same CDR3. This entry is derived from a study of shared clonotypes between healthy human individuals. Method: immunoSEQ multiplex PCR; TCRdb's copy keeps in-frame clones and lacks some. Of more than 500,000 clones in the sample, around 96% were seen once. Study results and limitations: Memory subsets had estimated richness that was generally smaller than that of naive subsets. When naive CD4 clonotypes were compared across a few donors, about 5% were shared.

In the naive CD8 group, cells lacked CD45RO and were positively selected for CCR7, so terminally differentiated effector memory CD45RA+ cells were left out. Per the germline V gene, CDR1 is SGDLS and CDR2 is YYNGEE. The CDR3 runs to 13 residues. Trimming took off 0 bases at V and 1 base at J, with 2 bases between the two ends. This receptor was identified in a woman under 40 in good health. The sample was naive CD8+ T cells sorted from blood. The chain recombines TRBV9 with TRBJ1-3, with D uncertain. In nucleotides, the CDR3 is TGTGCCAGCAGCGTAGGATCTGGAAACACCATATATTTT. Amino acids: CASSVGSGNTIYF. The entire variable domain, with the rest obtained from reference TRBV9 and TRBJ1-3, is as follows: DSGVTQTPKHLITATGQRVTLRCSPRSGDLSVYWYQQSLDQGLQFLIQYYNGEERAKGNILERFSAQQFPDLHSELNLSSLELGDSALYFCASSVGSGNTIYFGEGSWLTVV.